The clone carrying this TCR beta chain was seen ten or more times. Trimming left V 3 bases short and J 7 bases short, with 12 bases between. CDR1 SEHNR and CDR2 FQNEAQ come from the germline V gene (reference sequence). CDR3 length: 13 amino acids. Amplified regions were TCR beta CDR3 sequences from RNA transcripts. Carried out on the TCR CDR3, a first-round RT-PCR used the HTBI primer set. One entry per CDR3 protein results from TCRdb running MiXCR on the multiplex PCR reads. This sample yields a few hundred thousand distinct CDR3 sequences, of which 19% are seen a single time; about 3.5% belongs to the top ten. This specimen belongs to a study of T cells in Graves' hyperthyroidism and ophthalmopathy. Study overall: The initial diagnosis was the point when peripheral blood was collected, ahead of any treatment.

Absence of ophthalmopathy progression within 18 months defined stable Graves' hyperthyroidism. Among the patients, aged 18 to 65, hyperthyroidism was newly diagnosed and had lasted under 2 months. The authors obtained PBMCs from roughly 10 ml of fresh peripheral blood. This receptor was taken from a woman between 18 and 30 years old with Graves' hyperthyroidism. The sequencing input was blood. The chain combines TRBV7-9 with TRBJ1-1; no clear D. The CDR3 loop is CASSLGAANEAFF. The DNA for the CDR3 is TGTGCCAGCAGCTTGGGCGCGGCGAATGAAGCTTTCTTT.